This T cell receptor (beta chain) was profiled in a study of vaccination effects on CD4 cells after COVID-19. Turning to the study itself: Samples that were drawn after vaccination came a median of 72 days after the second dose. The study, taken as a whole, reports: Vaccine- and infection-induced clones showed marked clonal contraction late following vaccination.

With the ViraFEST assay, the study expanded antigen-specific CD4+ T cells using viral peptide pools, then sequenced them. Subsequent to a culture period of 10 to 11 days, CD4+ T cells were isolated. Participants were given two doses of BNT162b2 or mRNA-1273 vaccine. Among the vaccine recipients, none had a prior SARS-CoV-2 infection, and nucleocapsid antibodies were negative. Researchers swapped half the medium for IL-2 medium on both days 3 and 7. Produced via immunoSEQ multiplex PCR; TCRdb's table is partial and in-frame only. The repertoire holds around 25,000 clones, with 81% as singletons. Per germline, CDR1 KGHSH and CDR2 LQKENI. V dropped 3 bases and J dropped 5 bases, with 13 bases sitting between them. CDR3 length: 14 amino acids. This clone was picked up a small number of times. Its antigen is undetermined.

The receptor was derived from a human donor who received a COVID-19 vaccine. Some clones in this sample may be carry-over from other donors' samples. Sample: CD4+ T cells from PBMCs cultured with SARS-CoV-2 spike peptides, taken after COVID-19 vaccination. The chain carries TRBV18 and TRBJ2-5, with D possibly TRBD2 on 5 matching bases. The CDR3 DNA reads as TGTGCCAGCTCACCGGACTCATCGGGGGAGACCCAGTACTTC. This gives the protein CASSPDSSGETQYF.